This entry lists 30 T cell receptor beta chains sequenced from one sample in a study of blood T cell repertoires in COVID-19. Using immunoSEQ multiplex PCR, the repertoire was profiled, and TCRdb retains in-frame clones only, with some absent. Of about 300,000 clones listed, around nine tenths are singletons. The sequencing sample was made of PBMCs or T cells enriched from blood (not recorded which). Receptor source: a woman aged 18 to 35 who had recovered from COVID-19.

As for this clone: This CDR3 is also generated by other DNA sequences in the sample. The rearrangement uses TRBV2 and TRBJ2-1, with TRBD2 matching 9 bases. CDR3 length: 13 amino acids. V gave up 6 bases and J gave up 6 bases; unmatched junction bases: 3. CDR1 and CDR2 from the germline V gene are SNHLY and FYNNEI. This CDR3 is CASRGGLANEQFF. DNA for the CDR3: TGTGCCAGCAGAGGGGGACTAGCCAATGAGCAGTTCTTC.

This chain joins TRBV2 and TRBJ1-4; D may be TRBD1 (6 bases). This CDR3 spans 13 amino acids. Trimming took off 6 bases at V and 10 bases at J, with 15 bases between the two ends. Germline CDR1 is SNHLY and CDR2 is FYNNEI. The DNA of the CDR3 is TGTGCCAGCAGGCCACAGGGAGGGGGAAAACTGTTTTTT. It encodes CASRPQGGGKLFF.

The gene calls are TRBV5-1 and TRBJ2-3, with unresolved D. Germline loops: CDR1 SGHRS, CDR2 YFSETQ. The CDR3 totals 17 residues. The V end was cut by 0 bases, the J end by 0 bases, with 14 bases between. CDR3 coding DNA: TGCGCCAGCAGCTTGGTACCTGGCGGTACTAGCACAGATACGCAGTATTTT. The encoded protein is CASSLVPGGTSTDTQYF. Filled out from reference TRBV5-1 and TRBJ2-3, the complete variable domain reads KAGVTQTPRYLIKTRGQQVTLSCSPISGHRSVSWYQQTPGQGLQFLFEYFSETQRNKGNFPGRFSGRQFSNSRSEMNVSTLELGDSALYLCASSLVPGGTSTDTQYFGPGTRLTVL.

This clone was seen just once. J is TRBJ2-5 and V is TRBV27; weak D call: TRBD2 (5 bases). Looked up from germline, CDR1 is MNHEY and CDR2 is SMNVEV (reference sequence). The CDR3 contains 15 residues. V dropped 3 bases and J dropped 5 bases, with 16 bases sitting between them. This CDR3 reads CASSFGGLYGETQYF. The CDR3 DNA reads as TGTGCCAGCAGTTTCGGCGGACTCTACGGTGAGACCCAGTACTTC.

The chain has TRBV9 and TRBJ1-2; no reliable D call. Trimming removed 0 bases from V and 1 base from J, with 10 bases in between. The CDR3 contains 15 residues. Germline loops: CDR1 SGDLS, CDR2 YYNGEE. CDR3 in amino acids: CASSVAQEGNYGYTF. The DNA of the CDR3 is TGTGCCAGCAGCGTAGCTCAGGAGGGTAACTATGGCTACACCTTC.

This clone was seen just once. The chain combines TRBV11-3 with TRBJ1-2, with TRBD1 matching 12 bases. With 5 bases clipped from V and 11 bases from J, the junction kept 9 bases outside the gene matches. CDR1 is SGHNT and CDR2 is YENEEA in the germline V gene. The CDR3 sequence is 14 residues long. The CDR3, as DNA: TGTGCCAGCAGCCGCGGGACAGGGGGCTATGATTACACCTTC. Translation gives CASSRGTGGYDYTF.

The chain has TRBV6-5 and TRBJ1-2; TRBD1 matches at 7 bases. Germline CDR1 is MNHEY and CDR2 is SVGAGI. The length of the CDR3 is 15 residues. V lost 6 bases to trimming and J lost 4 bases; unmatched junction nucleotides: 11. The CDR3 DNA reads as TGTGCCAGCAGGGTATTACAGGGGAGCTTCTATGGCTACACCTTC. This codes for CASRVLQGSFYGYTF.

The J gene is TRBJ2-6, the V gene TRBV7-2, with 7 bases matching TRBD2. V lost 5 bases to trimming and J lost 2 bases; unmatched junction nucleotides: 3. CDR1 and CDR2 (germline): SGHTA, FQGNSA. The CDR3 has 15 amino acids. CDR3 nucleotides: TGTGCCAGCAGCGAGGGACTACCTGGGGCCAACGTCCTGACTTTC. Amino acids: CASSEGLPGANVLTF.

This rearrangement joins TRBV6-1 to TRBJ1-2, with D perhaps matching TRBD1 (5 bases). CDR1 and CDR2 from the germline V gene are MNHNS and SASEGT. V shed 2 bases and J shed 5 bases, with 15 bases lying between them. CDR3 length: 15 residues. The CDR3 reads CASSERLGDRYGYTF. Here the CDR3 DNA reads TGTGCCAGCAGTGAAAGGTTAGGGGATCGGTATGGCTACACCTTC.

For the CDR3, the DNA is TGCGCCAGCAGTGGGACGAACAGGAATGAAGCTTTCTTT. Encoded protein: CASSGTNRNEAFF. The chain carries TRBV10-1 and TRBJ1-1; perhaps TRBD1 as D (5 bases). V was trimmed by 4 bases and J by 7 bases, leaving 13 bases between them. The CDR3 has 13 residues. Germline assignment: CDR1 WNHNN and CDR2 SYGVQD (reference sequence).

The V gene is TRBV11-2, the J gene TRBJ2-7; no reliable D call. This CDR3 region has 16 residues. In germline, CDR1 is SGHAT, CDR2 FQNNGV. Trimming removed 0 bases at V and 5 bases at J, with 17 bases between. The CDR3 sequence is CASSLDSAVPFHEQYF. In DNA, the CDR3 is TGTGCCAGCAGCTTAGATTCGGCGGTGCCTTTCCACGAGCAGTACTTC.

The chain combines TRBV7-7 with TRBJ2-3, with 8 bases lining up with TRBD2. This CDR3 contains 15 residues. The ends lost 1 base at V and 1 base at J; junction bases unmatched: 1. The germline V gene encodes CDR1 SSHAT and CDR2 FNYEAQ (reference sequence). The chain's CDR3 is CASSLETSGTDTQYF. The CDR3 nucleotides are TGTGCCAGCAGCTTAGAGACTAGCGGCACAGATACGCAGTATTTT.

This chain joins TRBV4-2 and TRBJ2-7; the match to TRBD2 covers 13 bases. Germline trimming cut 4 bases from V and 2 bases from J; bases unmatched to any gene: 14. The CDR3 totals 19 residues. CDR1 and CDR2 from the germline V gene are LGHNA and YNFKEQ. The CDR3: CASSLTTRTSGSRTYEQYF. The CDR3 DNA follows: TGTGCCAGCAGCCTCACTACTCGGACTAGCGGGAGTCGAACCTACGAGCAGTACTTC.

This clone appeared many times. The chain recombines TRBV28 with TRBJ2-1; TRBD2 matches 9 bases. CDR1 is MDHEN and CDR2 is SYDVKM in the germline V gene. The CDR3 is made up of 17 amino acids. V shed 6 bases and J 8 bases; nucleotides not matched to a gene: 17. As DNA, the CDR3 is TGTGCCAGCAGCAAAAGAGACGGACTAGCGTTCTTCCATGAGCAGTTCTTC. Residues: CASSKRDGLAFFHEQFF.

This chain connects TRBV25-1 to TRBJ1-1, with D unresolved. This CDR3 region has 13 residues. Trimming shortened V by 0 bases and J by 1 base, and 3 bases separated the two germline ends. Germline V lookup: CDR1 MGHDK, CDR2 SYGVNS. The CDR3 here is CASSEYRNTEAFF. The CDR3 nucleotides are TGTGCCAGCAGTGAATACAGGAACACTGAAGCTTTCTTT.

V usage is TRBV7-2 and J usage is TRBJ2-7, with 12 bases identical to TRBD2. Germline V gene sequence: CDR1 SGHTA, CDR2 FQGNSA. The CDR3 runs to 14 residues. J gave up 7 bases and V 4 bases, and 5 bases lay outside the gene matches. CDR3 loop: CASSSWTSGTEQYF. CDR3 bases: TGTGCCAGCAGCTCCTGGACTAGCGGGACTGAGCAGTACTTC.

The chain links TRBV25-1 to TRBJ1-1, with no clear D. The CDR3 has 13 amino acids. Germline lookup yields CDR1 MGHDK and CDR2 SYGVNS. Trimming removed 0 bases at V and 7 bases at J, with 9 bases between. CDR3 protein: CASSEYAGNEAFF. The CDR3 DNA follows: TGTGCCAGCAGTGAATATGCGGGGAATGAAGCTTTCTTT.

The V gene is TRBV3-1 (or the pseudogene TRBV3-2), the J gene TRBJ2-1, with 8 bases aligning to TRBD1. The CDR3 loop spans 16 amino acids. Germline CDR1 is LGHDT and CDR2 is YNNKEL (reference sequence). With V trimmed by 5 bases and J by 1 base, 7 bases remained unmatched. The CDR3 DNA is TGTGCCAGCAGCGTAAGACAGGGGTGGTCCTACAATGAGCAGTTCTTC. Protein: CASSVRQGWSYNEQFF.

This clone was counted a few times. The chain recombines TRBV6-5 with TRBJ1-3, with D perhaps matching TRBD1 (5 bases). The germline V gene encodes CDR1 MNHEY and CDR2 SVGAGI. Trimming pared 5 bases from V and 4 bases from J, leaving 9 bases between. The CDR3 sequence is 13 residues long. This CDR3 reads CASSRGGGNTIYF. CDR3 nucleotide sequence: TGTGCCAGCAGTCGGGGGGGAGGAAACACCATATATTTT.

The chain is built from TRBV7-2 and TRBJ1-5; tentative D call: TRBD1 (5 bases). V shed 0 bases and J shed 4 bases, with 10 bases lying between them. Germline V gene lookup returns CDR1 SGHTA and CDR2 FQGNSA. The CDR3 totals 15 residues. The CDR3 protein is CASSLAWGVNQPQHF. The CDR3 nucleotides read TGTGCCAGCAGCTTAGCTTGGGGGGTAAATCAGCCCCAGCATTTT.

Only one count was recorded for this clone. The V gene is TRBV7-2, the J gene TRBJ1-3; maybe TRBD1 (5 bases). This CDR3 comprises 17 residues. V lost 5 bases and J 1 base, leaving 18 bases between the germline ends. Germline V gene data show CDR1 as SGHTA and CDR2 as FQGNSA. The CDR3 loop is CASSTHIPDSSGNTIYF. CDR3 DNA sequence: TGTGCCAGCAGCACCCATATCCCCGACAGTTCTGGAAACACCATATATTTT.

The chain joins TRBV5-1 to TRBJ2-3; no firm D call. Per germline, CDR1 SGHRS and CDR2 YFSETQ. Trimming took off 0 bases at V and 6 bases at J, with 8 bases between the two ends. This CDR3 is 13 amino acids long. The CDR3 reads CASSLALVDTQYF. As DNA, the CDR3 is TGCGCCAGCAGCTTGGCGTTAGTGGATACGCAGTATTTT.

CDR3 coding DNA: TGCAGCGTTGGGACAGCCCTTGGAAACACCATATATTTT. Its translation is CSVGTALGNTIYF. This rearrangement joins TRBV29-1 to TRBJ1-3, with D possibly matching TRBD1 (6 bases). With 4 bases removed from V and 3 bases from J, the gap between germline ends came to 10 bases. The CDR3 length is 13 residues. Per germline, CDR1 SQVTM and CDR2 ANQGSEA.

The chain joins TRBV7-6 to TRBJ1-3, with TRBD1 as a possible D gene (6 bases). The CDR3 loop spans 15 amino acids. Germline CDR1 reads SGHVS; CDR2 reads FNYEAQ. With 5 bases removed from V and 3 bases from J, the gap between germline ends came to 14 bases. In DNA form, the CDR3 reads TGTGCCAGCAGCCAGTCTCAGGGGTTTGGAAACACCATATATTTT. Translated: CASSQSQGFGNTIYF. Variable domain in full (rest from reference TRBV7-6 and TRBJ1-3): GAGVSQSPRYKVTKRGQDVALRCDPISGHVSLYWYRQALGQGPEFLTYFNYEAQQDKSGLPNDRFSAERPEGSISTLTIQRTEQRDSAMYRCASSQSQGFGNTIYFGEGSWLTVV.

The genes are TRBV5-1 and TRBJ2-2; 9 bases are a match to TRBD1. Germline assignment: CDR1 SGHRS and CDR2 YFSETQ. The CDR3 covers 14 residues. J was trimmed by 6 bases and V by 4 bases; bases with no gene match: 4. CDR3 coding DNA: TGCGCCAGCAGCCTATGGACAGGGGCCGGGGAGCTGTTTTTT. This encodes CASSLWTGAGELFF. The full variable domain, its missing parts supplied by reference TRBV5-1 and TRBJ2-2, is KAGVTQTPRYLIKTRGQQVTLSCSPISGHRSVSWYQQTPGQGLQFLFEYFSETQRNKGNFPGRFSGRQFSNSRSEMNVSTLELGDSALYLCASSLWTGAGELFFGEGSRLTVL.

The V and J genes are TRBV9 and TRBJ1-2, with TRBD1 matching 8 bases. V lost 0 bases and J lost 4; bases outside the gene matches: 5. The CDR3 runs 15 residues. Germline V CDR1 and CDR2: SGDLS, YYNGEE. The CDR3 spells CASSVAPGQAYGYTF. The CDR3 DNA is TGTGCCAGCAGCGTAGCCCCGGGACAGGCCTATGGCTACACCTTC.

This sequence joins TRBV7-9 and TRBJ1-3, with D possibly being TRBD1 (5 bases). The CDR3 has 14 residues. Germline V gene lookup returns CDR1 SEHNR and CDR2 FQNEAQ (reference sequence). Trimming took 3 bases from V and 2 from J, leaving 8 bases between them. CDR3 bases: TGTGCCAGCAGCTTGACGGGGGCTGGAAACACCATATATTTT. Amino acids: CASSLTGAGNTIYF. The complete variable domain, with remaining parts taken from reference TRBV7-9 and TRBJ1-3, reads DTGVSQNPRHKITKRGQNVTFRCDPISEHNRLYWYRQTLGQGPEFLTYFQNEAQLEKSRLLSDRFSAERPKGSFSTLEIQRTEQGDSAMYLCASSLTGAGNTIYFGEGSWLTVV.

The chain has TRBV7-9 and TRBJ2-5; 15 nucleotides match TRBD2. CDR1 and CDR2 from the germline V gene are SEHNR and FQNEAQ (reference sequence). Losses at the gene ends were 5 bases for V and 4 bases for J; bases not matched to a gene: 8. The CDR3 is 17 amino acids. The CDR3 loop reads CASSMGLAGGSRETQYF. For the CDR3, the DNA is TGTGCCAGCAGCATGGGACTAGCGGGGGGTAGTCGAGAGACCCAGTACTTC.

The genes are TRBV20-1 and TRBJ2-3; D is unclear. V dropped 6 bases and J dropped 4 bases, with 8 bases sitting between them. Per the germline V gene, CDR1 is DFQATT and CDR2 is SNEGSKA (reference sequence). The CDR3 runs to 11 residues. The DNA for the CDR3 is TGCAGTGCCGAGTTGTCAGATACGCAGTATTTT. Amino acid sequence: CSAELSDTQYF.

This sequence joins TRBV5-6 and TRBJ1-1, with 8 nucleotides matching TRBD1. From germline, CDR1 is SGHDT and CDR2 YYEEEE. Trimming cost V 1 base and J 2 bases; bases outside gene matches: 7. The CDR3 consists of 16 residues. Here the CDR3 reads CASSLTGGLINTEAFF. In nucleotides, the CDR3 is TGTGCCAGCAGCTTGACAGGGGGTTTAATAAACACTGAAGCTTTCTTT.